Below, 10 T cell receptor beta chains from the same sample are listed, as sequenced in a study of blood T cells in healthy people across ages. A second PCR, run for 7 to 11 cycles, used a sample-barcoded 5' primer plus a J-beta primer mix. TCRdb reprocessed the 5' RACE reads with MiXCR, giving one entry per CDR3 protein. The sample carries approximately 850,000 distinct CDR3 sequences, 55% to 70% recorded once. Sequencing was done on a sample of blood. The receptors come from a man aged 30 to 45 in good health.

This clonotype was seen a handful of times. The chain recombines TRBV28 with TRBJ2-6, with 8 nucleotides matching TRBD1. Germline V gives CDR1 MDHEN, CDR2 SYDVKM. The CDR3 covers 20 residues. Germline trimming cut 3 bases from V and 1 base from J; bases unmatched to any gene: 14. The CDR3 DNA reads TGTGCCAGCAGTTTCCCGGGACAGGTTGTTGCCCCTTCTGGGGCCAACGTCCTGACTTTC. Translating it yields CASSFPGQVVAPSGANVLTF.

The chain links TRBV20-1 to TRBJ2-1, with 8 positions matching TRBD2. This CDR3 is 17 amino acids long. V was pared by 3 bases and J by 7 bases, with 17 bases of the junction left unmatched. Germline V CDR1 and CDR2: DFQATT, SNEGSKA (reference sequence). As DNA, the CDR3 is TGCAGTGCTAGCGATGCGAAACTAGCGGCCTACGGAAATGAGCAGTTCTTC. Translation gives CSASDAKLAAYGNEQFF.

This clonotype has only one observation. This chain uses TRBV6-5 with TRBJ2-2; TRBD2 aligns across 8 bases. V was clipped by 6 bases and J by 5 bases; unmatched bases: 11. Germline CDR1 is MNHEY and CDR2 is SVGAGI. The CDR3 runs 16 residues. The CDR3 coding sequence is TGTGCCAGCAGGACGACCGGGACTAGTCTTACCGGGGAGCTGTTTTTT. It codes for CASRTTGTSLTGELFF.

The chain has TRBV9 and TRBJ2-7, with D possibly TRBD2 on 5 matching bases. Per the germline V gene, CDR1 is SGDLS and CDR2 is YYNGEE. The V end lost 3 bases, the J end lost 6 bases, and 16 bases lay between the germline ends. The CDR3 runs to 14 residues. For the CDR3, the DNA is TGTGCCAGCAGCGCTGACGGGAAGATTGCCGAGCAGTACTTC. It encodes CASSADGKIAEQYF.

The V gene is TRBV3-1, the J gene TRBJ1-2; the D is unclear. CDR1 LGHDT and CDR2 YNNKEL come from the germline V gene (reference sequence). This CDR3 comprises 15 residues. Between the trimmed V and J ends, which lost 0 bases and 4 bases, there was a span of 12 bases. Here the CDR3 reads CASSQDFVSGYGYTF. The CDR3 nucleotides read TGTGCCAGCAGCCAAGATTTTGTCAGTGGCTATGGCTACACCTTC.

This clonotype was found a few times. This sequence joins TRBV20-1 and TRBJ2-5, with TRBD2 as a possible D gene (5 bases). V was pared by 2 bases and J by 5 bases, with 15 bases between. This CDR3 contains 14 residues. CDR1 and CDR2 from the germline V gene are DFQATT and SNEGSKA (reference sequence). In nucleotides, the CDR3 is TGCAGTGCTAGACCCCCCGGGGTCCAGGAGACCCAGTACTTC. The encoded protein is CSARPPGVQETQYF.

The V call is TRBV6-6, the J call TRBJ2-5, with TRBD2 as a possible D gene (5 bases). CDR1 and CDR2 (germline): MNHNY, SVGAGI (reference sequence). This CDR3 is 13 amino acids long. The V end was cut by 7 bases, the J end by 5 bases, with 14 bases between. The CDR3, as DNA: TGTGCCAGCACCGACGGACTCGGGGAGACCCAGTACTTC. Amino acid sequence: CASTDGLGETQYF.

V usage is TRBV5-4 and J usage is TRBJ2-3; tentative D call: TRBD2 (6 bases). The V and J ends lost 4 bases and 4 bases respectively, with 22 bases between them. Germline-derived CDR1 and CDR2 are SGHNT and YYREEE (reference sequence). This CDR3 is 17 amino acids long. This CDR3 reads CASSHLSGAGFSDTQYF. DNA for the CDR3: TGTGCCAGCAGCCATTTGAGCGGCGCGGGATTCTCAGATACGCAGTATTTT.

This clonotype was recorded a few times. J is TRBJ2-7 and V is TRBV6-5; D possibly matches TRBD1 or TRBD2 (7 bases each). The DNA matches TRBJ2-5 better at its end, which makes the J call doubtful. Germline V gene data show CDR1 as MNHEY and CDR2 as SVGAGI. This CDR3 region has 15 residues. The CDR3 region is CASTRQGGRMETQYF. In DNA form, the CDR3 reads TGTGCCAGCACCAGACAGGGAGGGCGGATGGAGACCCAGTACTTC.

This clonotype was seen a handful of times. CDR3 in DNA: TGTGCCAGCAGTTTCTCTTCCCCAGGGGCGGAAAAACTGTTTTTT. Protein product: CASSFSSPGAEKLFF. The J gene is TRBJ1-4, the V gene TRBV12-3 or TRBV12-4; a weak D match, TRBD1 (6 bases). The ends were cut back, 3 bases at V and 8 bases at J, with 16 bases in the middle. The CDR3 totals 15 residues.